One T cell receptor (beta chain) is described in this entry. No antigen is known for it. The data originate from a study of shared clonotypes between healthy human individuals. Regarding the study as a whole: Unshared clonotypes carried lower generation probabilities than those common to all four donors.

Only in-frame clones appear in the TCRdb table, and some are missing; sequencing was by immunoSEQ multiplex PCR. The sample carries about 2 million clones, about 95% recorded once. This CDR3 spans 15 amino acids. Germline V gene lookup returns CDR1 SEHNR and CDR2 FQNEAQ (reference sequence). V lost 1 base and J lost 4, with 10 bases in between. Terminally differentiated effector memory CD45RA+ cells were excluded by CCR7 positive selection of CD45RO-negative cells. There were only Caucasian adults among the donors, and all lived in Nashville, Tennessee. The V gene is TRBV7-9, the J gene TRBJ2-2, with D possibly being TRBD2 (5 bases). The receptor was derived from a young man in good health. The sequenced sample was naive CD8+ T cells sorted from blood. CDR3 protein: CASSLDTGITGELFF. For the CDR3, the DNA is TGTGCCAGCAGCTTAGATACGGGAATCACCGGGGAGCTGTTTTTT.